Shown below are 11 T cell receptor beta chains from a single sample sequenced in a study of OX40 agonist ivuxolimab in advanced cancers. Data came from immunoSEQ multiplex PCR; TCRdb stores just in-frame clones and leaves some out. The sample records 45,000 to 60,000 clones, roughly 89% being singletons. The material was CD4+ or CD8+ T cells sorted from blood, obtained in a trial of the OX40 agonist ivuxolimab. The receptors were sampled from an adult with an advanced solid tumor such as melanoma, head and neck, liver or kidney cancer.

This clone was seen a single time. This sequence joins TRBV27 and TRBJ2-7; 7 positions agree with TRBD1. The CDR3 contains 13 residues. J was trimmed by 4 bases and V by 8 bases; bases with no gene match: 8. The germline V gene has CDR1 MNHEY and CDR2 SMNVEV (reference sequence). Here the CDR3 DNA reads TGTGCCAGCGGGGCGCAGGGGGTATACGAGCAGTACTTC. Its protein product is CASGAQGVYEQYF.

The genes are TRBV10-3 and TRBJ1-3; tentatively, D is TRBD1 (6 bases). CDR1 is ENHRY, CDR2 SYGVKD, per germline. CDR3 length: 17 residues. Deletions cut 10 bases from V and 0 bases from J, with 22 bases between. CDR3 coding DNA: TGTGCCAGCGTAGACAGGCCGCTAGATTTCTCTGGAAACACCATATATTTT. Translated: CASVDRPLDFSGNTIYF.

This sequence joins TRBV30 and TRBJ1-5, with D maybe TRBD1 (6 bases). Trimming left V 1 base short and J 5 bases short, with 12 bases between. CDR1 and CDR2 (germline): GTSNPN, SVGIG (reference sequence). CDR3 length equals 14 residues. CDR3 loop: CAWSEGGTHQPQHF. CDR3 bases: TGTGCCTGGAGTGAGGGGGGGACCCATCAGCCCCAGCATTTT.

This clone was counted a single time. V and J are TRBV6-1 and TRBJ2-7, with 7 bases identical to TRBD1. This CDR3 has 14 amino acids. Per the germline V gene, CDR1 is MNHNS and CDR2 is SASEGT. The V and J ends lost 3 bases and 3 bases, in that order; junction bases with no gene match: 5. The CDR3 DNA reads as TGTGCCAGCAGTGAGACAGGGAAGGTCTACGAGCAGTACTTC. Translation: CASSETGKVYEQYF.

The V and J genes are TRBV9 and TRBJ2-7, with TRBD1 identical over 7 bases. V lost 0 bases to trimming and J lost 3 bases; unmatched junction nucleotides: 9. CDR1 and CDR2 from the germline V gene are SGDLS and YYNGEE. This CDR3 region has 16 residues. CDR3 DNA: TGTGCCAGCAGCGTAGGTCGGGGACAGAGTATCTACGAGCAGTACTTC. Its translation is CASSVGRGQSIYEQYF.

The chain joins TRBV4-1 to TRBJ2-7; perhaps TRBD1 as D (6 bases). This CDR3 spans 16 amino acids. V lost 4 bases and J 3 bases, leaving 19 bases between the germline ends. The germline V gene has CDR1 MGHRA and CDR2 YSYEKL. CDR3: CASSPLGRDISYEQYF. The DNA of the CDR3 is TGCGCCAGCAGCCCGCTAGGTCGGGACATTAGCTACGAGCAGTACTTC.

This clone was observed a single time. V gene TRBV5-5 combines with J gene TRBJ1-3; D perhaps matches TRBD1 (6 bases). The germline V gene has CDR1 SGHKS and CDR2 YYEKEE (reference sequence). The CDR3 consists of 20 residues. V shed 5 bases and J shed 0 bases, with 27 bases lying between them. DNA of the CDR3: TGTGCCAGCAGTCCCGAAAAGGGGGTTAAACCCATCAGCTCTGGAAACACCATATATTTT. Translated: CASSPEKGVKPISSGNTIYF. Based on the CDR3 plus reference TRBV5-5 and TRBJ1-3, the full variable domain is DAGVTQSPTHLIKTRGQQVTLRCSPISGHKSVSWYQQVLGQGPQFIFQYYEKEERGRGNFPDRFSARQFPNYSSELNVNALLLGDSALYLCASSPEKGVKPISSGNTIYFGEGSWLTVV.

As regards this clone: A much larger clonotype is one base distant, so this may be a read error. This CDR3 is also generated by other DNA sequences in the sample. The chain joins TRBV10-2 to TRBJ2-7; 8 bases align to TRBD2. V lost 2 bases, J lost 2 bases, and 2 bases stayed unmatched. The CDR3 is 14 residues long. Germline assignment: CDR1 WSHSY and CDR2 SAAADI. The CDR3 spells CASSEREGPYEQYF. The DNA of the CDR3 is TGCGCCAGCAGTGAGCGGGAGGGCCCCTACGAGCAGTACTTC.

The rearrangement links TRBV14 to TRBJ2-1; TRBD1 is a possible D gene (5 bases). Trimming cost V 5 bases and J 8 bases, with 13 bases left between them. Germline lookup yields CDR1 SGHDN and CDR2 FVKESK. This CDR3 contains 13 residues. CDR3 DNA: TGTGCCAGCAGCACTTCCAGGGTCTATGAGCAGTTCTTC. Amino acids: CASSTSRVYEQFF. Based on the CDR3 plus reference TRBV14 and TRBJ2-1, the full variable domain is EAGVTQFPSHSVIEKGQTVTLRCDPISGHDNLYWYRRVMGKEIKFLLHFVKESKQDESGMPNNRFLAERTGGTYSTLKVQPAELEDSGVYFCASSTSRVYEQFFGPGTRLTVL.

The count of this clone is one. This chain uses TRBV9 with TRBJ2-5; 11 bases agree with TRBD1. CDR3 length: 17 amino acids. V shed 4 bases and J 5 bases; nucleotides not matched to a gene: 13. CDR1 SGDLS and CDR2 YYNGEE come from the germline V gene. The CDR3 protein is CASSTQDRGLRGETQYF. CDR3 nucleotides: TGTGCCAGCAGCACCCAGGACAGGGGGCTCAGGGGGGAGACCCAGTACTTC.

This chain joins TRBV7-9 and TRBJ1-1, with TRBD1 as a possible D gene (5 bases). V was clipped by 1 base and J by 6 bases, with 6 bases between them. The CDR3 loop spans 12 amino acids. The germline V gene has CDR1 SEHNR and CDR2 FQNEAQ (reference sequence). Here the CDR3 reads CASSLGGAEAFF. CDR3 DNA: TGTGCCAGCAGCTTAGGGGGGGCTGAAGCTTTCTTT. Using reference TRBV7-9 and TRBJ1-1 for the parts outside the CDR3, the full variable domain is DTGVSQNPRHKITKRGQNVTFRCDPISEHNRLYWYRQTLGQGPEFLTYFQNEAQLEKSRLLSDRFSAERPKGSFSTLEIQRTEQGDSAMYLCASSLGGAEAFFGQGTRLTVV.